Presented here are 18 T cell receptor beta chains from one specimen sequenced in a study of T cells after yellow fever vaccination. One entry per CDR3 protein, called by TCRdb with MiXCR from the 5' RACE reads. This sample yields roughly 120,000 distinct CDR3 sequences, of which about 6.8% are seen a single time; 2.7% belongs to the top ten. This specimen was CD4+ T cells sorted from PBMCs, taken more than 40 days after the first yellow fever vaccination. All receptors derive from a man between 18 and 29 years old who received the YFV17D yellow fever vaccine.

This clonotype was picked up many times. This chain connects TRBV18 to TRBJ1-1, with D unresolved. CDR3 length: 13 residues. The germline gives CDR1 KGHSH, CDR2 LQKENI. V dropped 2 bases and J dropped 1 base, with 5 bases sitting between them. Here the CDR3 reads CASSPGRNTEAFF. In DNA, the CDR3 is TGTGCCAGCTCACCAGGTCGGAACACTGAAGCTTTCTTT.

This clonotype showed up many times. This chain joins TRBV7-9 and TRBJ1-2; a weak D match, TRBD1 (5 bases). The CDR3 consists of 13 residues. CDR1 is SEHNR and CDR2 is FQNEAQ in the germline V gene (reference sequence). V lost 2 bases and J 7 bases, leaving 11 bases between the germline ends. The DNA of the CDR3 is TGTGCCAGCAGCTTAAGGCAGGGCGGTGGCTACACCTTC. This gives the protein CASSLRQGGGYTF.

In its sample, this clonotype was seen many times. V is TRBV29-1 and J is TRBJ1-1; D is unclear. V shed 6 bases and J shed 0 bases, with 11 bases lying between them. The germline V gene encodes CDR1 SQVTM and CDR2 ANQGSEA. The CDR3 covers 13 residues. CDR3 nucleotide sequence: TGCAGCGTGTCCCGGACGTTGAACACTGAAGCTTTCTTT. Its protein product is CSVSRTLNTEAFF.

This clonotype has a count of ten or more. V and J are TRBV4-3 and TRBJ1-1, with 8 bases lining up with TRBD1. With 4 bases clipped from V and 8 bases from J, the junction kept 12 bases outside the gene matches. CDR1 and CDR2 from the germline V gene are LGHNA and YSLEER. The CDR3 is made up of 15 amino acids. CDR3 in DNA: TGCGCCAGCAGCCCTCAGATCACAGGGGGATCCGAAGCTTTCTTT. Its protein is CASSPQITGGSEAFF.

This clonotype was recorded at least ten times. V and J are TRBV7-6 and TRBJ1-1; unclear D gene. This CDR3 comprises 13 residues. Germline CDR1 reads SGHVS; CDR2 reads FNYEAQ. Trimming left V 4 bases short and J 4 bases short, with 10 bases between. The CDR3 DNA is TGTGCCAGCAGCTCACGGCGGGGCACTGAAGCTTTCTTT. Its translation: CASSSRRGTEAFF.

This clonotype was seen ten or more times. The V gene is TRBV5-6, the J gene TRBJ2-1; D not certain. The CDR3 extends over 13 amino acids. V lost 3 bases and J lost 8, with 12 bases in between. CDR1 SGHDT and CDR2 YYEEEE come from the germline V gene. The CDR3 protein is CASSSGAYYEQFF. DNA of the CDR3: TGTGCCAGCAGCTCCGGTGCATACTATGAGCAGTTCTTC.

This clonotype has a handful of counts. This chain uses TRBV20-1 with TRBJ1-2; D not certain. CDR3 size: 15 residues. V lost 2 bases, J lost 4 bases, and 17 bases lay in between. CDR1 DFQATT and CDR2 SNEGSKA come from the germline V gene (reference sequence). The DNA for the CDR3 is TGCAGTGCTAGAACGGGCCCGCCGGAACGCTATGGCTACACCTTC. Its translation: CSARTGPPERYGYTF.

This clonotype was found many times. The rearrangement joins TRBV12-3 or TRBV12-4 to TRBJ2-5; 7 nucleotides align to TRBD1. The CDR3 totals 13 residues. The J segment lost 5 bases and the V segment lost 6 bases, leaving 6 bases of the junction unmatched. The chain's CDR3 is CASRNDRAETQYF. DNA of the CDR3: TGTGCCAGCAGGAATGACAGGGCTGAGACCCAGTACTTC.

This clonotype was seen many times. V usage is TRBV18 and J usage is TRBJ1-4; 10 nucleotides line up with TRBD1. The CDR3 consists of 15 residues. Trimming removed 6 bases from V and 4 bases from J; junction bases left unmatched: 5. Germline assignment: CDR1 KGHSH and CDR2 LQKENI. The CDR3 protein is CASSRGTGDNEKLFF. CDR3 DNA sequence: TGTGCCAGCTCGAGAGGGACAGGGGATAATGAAAAACTGTTTTTT.

The gene calls are TRBV10-3 and TRBJ2-6, with D unresolved. Deletions cut 6 bases from V and 0 bases from J, with 6 bases between. The CDR3 is made up of 14 amino acids. Per germline, CDR1 ENHRY and CDR2 SYGVKD. CDR3 in amino acids: CAISVTSGANVLTF. As DNA, the CDR3 is TGTGCCATCAGCGTAACCTCTGGGGCCAACGTCCTGACTTTC.

There are many counts of this clonotype. The chain is built from TRBV5-6 and TRBJ2-3; D is perhaps TRBD2 (7 bases). Between the trimmed V and J ends, which lost 2 bases and 1 base, there was a span of 8 bases. Germline V gene lookup returns CDR1 SGHDT and CDR2 YYEEEE. The CDR3 loop spans 14 amino acids. The CDR3 region has the DNA TGTGCCAGCAGCTTCGGGGGGCGCACAGATACGCAGTATTTT. Protein: CASSFGGRTDTQYF.

This clonotype was picked up many times. The genes are TRBV25-1 and TRBJ1-1; D remains ambiguous. This CDR3 comprises 13 residues. V was cut by 7 bases and J by 1 base, with 10 bases left in between. Germline lookup yields CDR1 MGHDK and CDR2 SYGVNS. CDR3 sequence: CASIGRWNTEAFF. The CDR3 nucleotides read TGTGCCAGCATCGGGCGGTGGAACACTGAAGCTTTCTTT. Full variable domain (rest looked up from reference TRBV25-1 and TRBJ1-1): EADIYQTPRYLVIGTGKKITLECSQTMGHDKMYWYQQDPGMELHLIHYSYGVNSTEKGDLSSESTVSRIRTEHFPLTLESARPSHTSQYLCASIGRWNTEAFFGQGTRLTVV.

This clonotype has ten or more counts. The gene calls are TRBV7-8 and TRBJ2-7; a possible D gene is TRBD1 (6 bases). This CDR3 comprises 16 residues. Germline assignment: CDR1 SGHVS and CDR2 FQNEAQ. With 2 bases removed from V and 4 bases from J, the gap between germline ends came to 18 bases. CDR3 sequence (DNA): TGTGCCAGCAGCTTATTCGGCCCGACAGGCCCATACGAGCAGTACGTC. It translates to CASSLFGPTGPYEQYV.

This clonotype was counted ten times or more. The chain employs TRBV5-1 and TRBJ2-3; TRBD2 matches 8 bases. Germline assignment: CDR1 SGHRS and CDR2 YFSETQ. J lost 4 bases, V lost 2 bases, and 3 bases had no gene match. The CDR3 spans 14 residues. Written as DNA, the CDR3 is TGCGCCAGCAGCTTCGGGGGGGCCTCAGATACGCAGTATTTT. It is translated as CASSFGGASDTQYF.

There are many counts of this clonotype. The V and J genes are TRBV5-1 and TRBJ2-3; 9 nucleotides line up with TRBD1. After removal of 2 bases from V and 3 bases from J, the junction contained 7 bases not matched to a gene. This CDR3 is built from 16 residues. Germline CDR1 SGHRS, CDR2 YFSETQ. DNA of the CDR3: TGCGCCAGCAGCTTAGGACAGGGGTTATCGACAGATACGCAGTATTTT. Translation: CASSLGQGLSTDTQYF.

The DNA of the CDR3 is TGCAGCGTTGAACGTAGCTCTGGGGCCAACGTCCTGACTTTC. It translates to CSVERSSGANVLTF. J is TRBJ2-6 and V is TRBV29-1; D not resolved. The germline CDR1 and CDR2 sequences are SQVTM and ANQGSEA. The CDR3 has 14 amino acids. The V end was cut by 2 bases, the J end by 0 bases, with 5 bases between.

This clonotype has at least ten counts. V gene TRBV7-2 combines with J gene TRBJ2-3, with D perhaps given as TRBD1 or TRBD2 (6 bases each). V dropped 1 base and J dropped 1 base, with 15 bases sitting between them. The CDR3 totals 17 residues. Germline CDR1 and CDR2: SGHTA and FQGNSA. CDR3 in DNA: TGTGCCAGCAGCTTAGGAGGTGGGGGGCTACGCACAGATACGCAGTATTTT. Translating gives CASSLGGGGLRTDTQYF.

This clonotype came up many times. The rearrangement uses TRBV29-1 and TRBJ1-5; a weak D match, TRBD1 (5 bases). Germline loops: CDR1 SQVTM, CDR2 ANQGSEA. The V end was cut by 8 bases, the J end by 5 bases, with 10 bases between. The CDR3 is made up of 11 amino acids. The CDR3 DNA reads TGCAGCTCTGGGGGTTATCAGCCCCAGCATTTT. It is translated as CSSGGYQPQHF.